What follows are 28 T cell receptor beta chains derived from one specimen sequenced in a study of CD4 T cells in relation to SARS-CoV-2 and coronaviruses. Profiling relied on immunoSEQ multiplex PCR, and the TCRdb table lists in-frame clones only, not all of them. The sample includes approximately 50,000 clones, around 92% of them seen just once. The sample consisted of naive CD4+ T cells from PBMCs. Specified subset: naive CD4+ T cells isolated by negative enrichment. These receptors came from an adult with COVID-19.

This clone was detected once. The chain carries TRBV28 and TRBJ1-1, with D possibly TRBD1 on 6 matching bases. V lost 2 bases, J lost 5 bases, and 9 bases lay in between. Germline values: CDR1 MDHEN, CDR2 SYDVKM. The CDR3 contains 13 residues. CDR3 DNA sequence: TGTGCCAGCAGTTTACCCGGGACAACTGAAGCTTTCTTT. This gives the protein CASSLPGTTEAFF. The whole variable domain, remainder taken from reference TRBV28 and TRBJ1-1, is DVKVTQSSRYLVKRTGEKVFLECVQDMDHENMFWYRQDPGLGLRLIYFSYDVKMKEKGDIPEGYSVSREKKERFSLILESASTNQTSMYLCASSLPGTTEAFFGQGTRLTVV.

This sequence joins TRBV10-3 and TRBJ1-2; tentatively, D is TRBD1 (5 bases). Trimming took off 2 bases at V and 8 bases at J, with 15 bases between the two ends. There are 14 residues in the CDR3. Germline values: CDR1 ENHRY, CDR2 SYGVKD. CDR3 bases: TGTGCCATCAGTGAGAGTCTCGGGGGTGAAGGCTACACCTTC. This translates into CAISESLGGEGYTF.

J is TRBJ2-1 and V is TRBV27, with 11 bases that match TRBD2. The V gene end was trimmed by 5 bases and the J gene end by 8 bases; junction bases not matched to a gene: 11. The CDR3 is 16 amino acids. Germline lookup yields CDR1 MNHEY and CDR2 SMNVEV (reference sequence). The CDR3 DNA is TGTGCCAGCAGTCCTAGCGGGAGGTCGTTTCTCCATGAGCAGTTCTTC. This codes for CASSPSGRSFLHEQFF.

This chain connects TRBV5-8 to TRBJ2-3; 9 nucleotides align to TRBD2. The J segment lost 5 bases and the V segment lost 7 bases, leaving 5 bases of the junction unmatched. This CDR3 contains 13 residues. Germline V gene sequence: CDR1 SGHTS, CDR2 YDEGEE. CDR3 in amino acids: CASGGLAGDTQYF. CDR3 in DNA: TGTGCCAGCGGGGGACTAGCCGGAGATACGCAGTATTTT.

CDR3 sequence: CASSRTTLGTQYF. In DNA, the CDR3 is TGTGCCAGCAGCAGAACCACGCTGGGGACCCAGTACTTC. The V and J genes are TRBV7-2 and TRBJ2-5; D uncertain. Per germline, CDR1 SGHTA and CDR2 FQGNSA. This CDR3 is built from 13 residues. V dropped 5 bases and J dropped 7 bases, with 14 bases sitting between them.

This clone was counted once. The J gene is TRBJ1-2, the V gene TRBV11-2; unclear D gene. This CDR3 has 15 residues. Germline values: CDR1 SGHAT, CDR2 FQNNGV. Trimming removed 4 bases from V and 4 bases from J, with 16 bases in between. The CDR3 here is CASSSSRATLYGYTF. The CDR3 bases are TGTGCCAGCAGCTCCTCGCGCGCAACCCTCTATGGCTACACCTTC.

The DNA of the CDR3 is TGTGCCAGCAGTTTAGGGAGACAGGGGCTGAGGCTAGCGGGCGCCTACAATGAGCAGTTCTTC. The encoded protein is CASSLGRQGLRLAGAYNEQFF. The chain joins TRBV27 to TRBJ2-1; D is possibly TRBD1 or TRBD2 (8 bases each). Trimming left V 2 bases short and J 2 bases short, with 28 bases between. The CDR3 extends over 21 amino acids. CDR1 and CDR2 from the germline V gene are MNHEY and SMNVEV (reference sequence).

The rearrangement links TRBV7-3 to TRBJ2-1, with TRBD2 matching 8 bases. Germline CDR1 is SGHTA and CDR2 is FQGTGA. With 5 bases clipped from V and 10 bases from J, the junction kept 10 bases outside the gene matches. CDR3 length: 14 amino acids. The CDR3 region is CASSPQAGVGEQFF. The CDR3 nucleotides are TGTGCCAGCAGCCCACAAGCGGGAGTGGGGGAGCAGTTCTTC.

V and J are TRBV10-3 and TRBJ2-5, with D possibly being TRBD1 (5 bases). Germline lookup yields CDR1 ENHRY and CDR2 SYGVKD. V lost 0 bases and J lost 3, with 8 bases in between. The CDR3 contains 14 residues. CDR3 DNA sequence: TGTGCCATCAGTGAGTCCCAGGGTGAAGAGACCCAGTACTTC. Encoded protein: CAISESQGEETQYF.

The V gene is TRBV28, the J gene TRBJ1-5; D is unclear. The CDR3 covers 15 residues. The germline gives CDR1 MDHEN, CDR2 SYDVKM. V shed 6 bases and J shed 2 bases, with 14 bases lying between them. The CDR3 here is CASRKMVLGNQPQHF. In DNA form, the CDR3 reads TGTGCCAGCAGAAAGATGGTTCTGGGCAATCAGCCCCAGCATTTT.

This clone was seen only a few times. The chain has TRBV5-3 and TRBJ2-7; D is unresolved. TRBV5-3 is an open reading frame, and its role is uncertain. The CDR3 spans 11 residues. V was trimmed by 7 bases and J by 4 bases, leaving 9 bases between them. CDR3 bases: TGTGCCAGACGGGTGTCATACGAGCAGTACTTC. Translating it yields CARRVSYEQYF.

The count of this clone is one. This sequence joins TRBV2 and TRBJ1-6, with TRBD1 as a possible D gene (6 bases). Trimming removed 8 bases at V and 9 bases at J, with 11 bases between. Germline CDR1 and CDR2: SNHLY and FYNNEI. The CDR3 consists of 12 residues. CDR3 in amino acids: CASAGVGSPLHF. CDR3 nucleotide sequence: TGTGCCAGCGCAGGGGTAGGTTCACCCCTCCACTTT.

J is TRBJ2-2 and V is TRBV25-1; D is ambiguous. Deletions cut 3 bases from V and 0 bases from J, with 8 bases between. The CDR3 has 15 residues. Per germline, CDR1 MGHDK and CDR2 SYGVNS. The CDR3 reads CASSDVSTNTGELFF. In DNA, the CDR3 is TGTGCCAGCAGTGATGTTTCCACGAACACCGGGGAGCTGTTTTTT. Complete variable domain (other parts from reference TRBV25-1 and TRBJ2-2): EADIYQTPRYLVIGTGKKITLECSQTMGHDKMYWYQQDPGMELHLIHYSYGVNSTEKGDLSSESTVSRIRTEHFPLTLESARPSHTSQYLCASSDVSTNTGELFFGEGSRLTVL.

The rearrangement links TRBV30 to TRBJ2-1, with 9 bases identical to TRBD2. The CDR3 extends over 15 amino acids. J gave up 4 bases and V 4 bases, and 8 bases lay outside the gene matches. The germline CDR1 and CDR2 sequences are GTSNPN and SVGIG (reference sequence). The CDR3, as DNA: TGTGCCTGGAATCTCGGACTAGCGCCTTACAATGAGCAGTTCTTC. Its translation: CAWNLGLAPYNEQFF.

The chain joins TRBV28 to TRBJ2-3, with 14 bases that match TRBD2. The CDR3 spans 17 residues. The trim removed 4 bases at V and 6 bases at J, leaving 9 bases unmatched. Germline V gene sequence: CDR1 MDHEN, CDR2 SYDVKM. The CDR3 spells CASSSNGLAGGWDTQYF. The CDR3 region has the DNA TGTGCCAGCAGTTCCAACGGACTAGCGGGAGGTTGGGATACGCAGTATTTT.

The chain combines TRBV3-1 (or the pseudogene TRBV3-2) with TRBJ1-4; TRBD1 matches 8 bases. The V gene's germline CDR1 is LGHDT and CDR2 YNNKEL (reference sequence). V lost 1 base, J lost 12 bases, and 7 bases stayed unmatched. The CDR3 length is 14 residues. For the CDR3, the DNA is TGTGCCAGCAGCCAAGCAGGACAGGGTGGCGAACTGTTTTTT. This sequence encodes CASSQAGQGGELFF.

The V gene is TRBV18, the J gene TRBJ2-7, with a possible D match to TRBD2 (5 bases). The CDR3 is made up of 16 amino acids. The ends were cut back, 4 bases at V and 3 bases at J, with 19 bases in the middle. Germline-derived CDR1 and CDR2 are KGHSH and LQKENI. Written as DNA, the CDR3 is TGTGCCAGCTCACGGTTTGCCCCGGGAATATTCTACGAGCAGTACTTC. Protein: CASSRFAPGIFYEQYF.

This rearrangement joins TRBV5-4 to TRBJ2-1, with 8 bases matching TRBD1. V lost 0 bases and J lost 10; bases outside the gene matches: 12. The CDR3 runs 16 residues. Per germline, CDR1 SGHNT and CDR2 YYREEE (reference sequence). The CDR3 here is CASSLGVDRALGEQFF. As DNA, the CDR3 is TGTGCCAGCAGCTTGGGCGTGGACAGGGCCTTAGGGGAGCAGTTCTTC.

CDR3 amino acids: CATSLASMNTEAFF. The CDR3 DNA is TGTGCCACATCCCTTGCTTCTATGAACACTGAAGCTTTCTTT. The rearrangement joins TRBV28 to TRBJ1-1; D remains unclear. Germline V gene data show CDR1 as MDHEN and CDR2 as SYDVKM. Deletions cut 10 bases from V and 0 bases from J, with 15 bases between. The CDR3 runs 14 residues.

The genes are TRBV10-3 and TRBJ2-3; TRBD2 might be the D (5 bases). Germline CDR1 ENHRY, CDR2 SYGVKD. V lost 4 bases, J lost 0 bases, and 11 bases lay in between. The CDR3 totals 15 residues. CDR3 DNA sequence: TGTGCCATCAGTGTGGCGGGCAGTAGCACAGATACGCAGTATTTT. Its protein is CAISVAGSSTDTQYF.

The chain recombines TRBV12-3 or TRBV12-4 with TRBJ1-3; D not resolved. Trimming removed 7 bases from V and 4 bases from J, with 11 bases in between. This CDR3 is 13 amino acids long. The CDR3 sequence is CASTPIRGNTIYF. CDR3 DNA: TGTGCCAGCACCCCCATCCGAGGAAACACCATATATTTT.

The chain recombines TRBV7-9 with TRBJ2-7, with 8 bases lining up with TRBD2. The germline V gene encodes CDR1 SEHNR and CDR2 FQNEAQ (reference sequence). The ends lost 1 base at V and 0 bases at J; junction bases unmatched: 2. There are 15 residues in the CDR3. This chain's CDR3 is CASSLVAGGSYEQYF. CDR3 DNA: TGTGCCAGCAGCTTAGTGGCGGGGGGCTCCTACGAGCAGTACTTC.

CDR3 sequence: CASSLAYNEQFF. DNA for the CDR3: TGTGCCAGCAGTCTGGCGTACAATGAGCAGTTCTTC. The V and J genes are TRBV25-1 and TRBJ2-1; unclear D gene. The V gene's germline CDR1 is MGHDK and CDR2 SYGVNS. Between the trimmed V and J ends, which lost 5 bases and 4 bases, there was a span of 6 bases. The CDR3 sequence is 12 residues long.

The rearrangement uses TRBV28 and TRBJ2-3; D possibly corresponds to TRBD2 (6 bases). Germline V gene sequence: CDR1 MDHEN, CDR2 SYDVKM. Trimming took off 5 bases at V and 4 bases at J, with 22 bases between the two ends. CDR3 length: 17 amino acids. CDR3 sequence: CASSILSGHQAADTQYF. The CDR3 bases are TGTGCCAGCAGTATCCTTAGCGGACATCAAGCAGCAGATACGCAGTATTTT.

The V gene is TRBV30, the J gene TRBJ1-1; D is possibly TRBD1 (5 bases). V was clipped by 0 bases and J by 8 bases, with 10 bases between them. Germline values: CDR1 GTSNPN, CDR2 SVGIG (reference sequence). This CDR3 spans 12 amino acids. The CDR3 region has the DNA TGTGCCTGGAGTGTGGGGGTTAGGGAAGCTTTCTTT. It translates to CAWSVGVREAFF. Full variable domain (rest looked up from reference TRBV30 and TRBJ1-1): SQTIHQWPATLVQPVGSPLSLECTVEGTSNPNLYWYRQAAGRGLQLLFYSVGIGQISSEVPQNLSASRPQDRQFILSSKKLLLSDSGFYLCAWSVGVREAFFGQGTRLTVV.

V is TRBV5-1 and J is TRBJ2-5, with 14 nucleotides matching TRBD2. The CDR3 runs 16 residues. Germline values: CDR1 SGHRS, CDR2 YFSETQ. V shed 4 bases, J shed 4 bases, and the junction held 6 bases outside the gene matches. The CDR3 region is CASSAGLAGVRETQYF. Written as DNA, the CDR3 is TGCGCCAGCAGCGCGGGACTAGCGGGAGTAAGAGAGACCCAGTACTTC.

This chain links TRBV25-1 with TRBJ2-5; possibly TRBD2 for D (6 bases). V dropped 0 bases and J dropped 2 bases, with 13 bases sitting between them. The germline V gene encodes CDR1 MGHDK and CDR2 SYGVNS. This CDR3 contains 16 residues. The CDR3 sequence: CASSEYIRGRQETQYF. CDR3 bases: TGTGCCAGCAGTGAATATATTCGGGGGAGACAAGAGACCCAGTACTTC.

This chain joins TRBV19 and TRBJ2-3; the match to TRBD1 covers 7 bases. The CDR3 is made up of 16 amino acids. The V and J ends lost 6 bases and 2 bases, in that order; junction bases with no gene match: 11. Germline V gene data show CDR1 as LNHDA and CDR2 as SQIVND (reference sequence). The CDR3 loop is CASRDIGTAHTDTQYF. CDR3 nucleotide sequence: TGTGCCAGTAGGGACATCGGGACAGCACACACAGATACGCAGTATTTT.